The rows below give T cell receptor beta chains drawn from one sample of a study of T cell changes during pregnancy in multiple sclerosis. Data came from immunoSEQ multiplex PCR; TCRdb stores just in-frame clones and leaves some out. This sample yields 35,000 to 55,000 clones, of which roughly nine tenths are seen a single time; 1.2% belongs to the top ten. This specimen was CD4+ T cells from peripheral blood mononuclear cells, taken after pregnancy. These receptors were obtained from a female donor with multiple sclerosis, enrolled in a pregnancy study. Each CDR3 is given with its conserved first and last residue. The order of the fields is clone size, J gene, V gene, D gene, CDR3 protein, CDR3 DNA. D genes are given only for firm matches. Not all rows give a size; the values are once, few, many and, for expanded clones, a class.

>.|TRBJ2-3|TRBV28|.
CASEGSSDTQYF
TGTGCCAGCGAGGGCTCCTCAGATACGCAGTATTTT
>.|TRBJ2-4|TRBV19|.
CASTPQGSKNIQYF
TGTGCCAGTACCCCACAGGGATCCAAAAACATTCAGTACTTC
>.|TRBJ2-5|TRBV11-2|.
CASSLVFPSPSAETQYF
TGTGCCAGCAGCTTAGTTTTTCCTAGCCCTAGTGCAGAGACCCAGTACTTC
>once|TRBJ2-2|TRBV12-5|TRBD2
CASGLVLRESITGELFF
TGTGCTAGTGGTTTGGTATTGCGGGAGTCGATCACCGGGGAGCTGTTTTTT
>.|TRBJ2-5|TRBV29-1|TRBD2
CSVGASGRAGETQYF
TGCAGCGTTGGCGCTAGCGGGAGGGCAGGGGAGACCCAGTACTTC
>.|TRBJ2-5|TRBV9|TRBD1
CASSVAFTAGTGVGETQYF
TGTGCCAGCAGCGTAGCTTTCACAGCCGGGACAGGGGTTGGAGAGACCCAGTACTTC
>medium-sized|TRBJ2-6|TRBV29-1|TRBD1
CSTEGQSDSGANVLTF
TGCAGCACCGAGGGACAGTCCGACTCTGGGGCCAACGTCCTGACTTTC
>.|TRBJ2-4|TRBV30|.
CAWSVSENIQYF
TGTGCCTGGAGTGTAAGCGAAAACATTCAGTACTTC
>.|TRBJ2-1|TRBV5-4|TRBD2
CASSTAGLAGYNEQFF
TGTGCCAGCAGCACCGCAGGACTAGCGGGTTACAATGAGCAGTTCTTC
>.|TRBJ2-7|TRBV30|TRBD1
CACGLGTGGYEQYF
TGTGCCTGTGGGCTAGGGACAGGGGGCTACGAGCAGTACTTC
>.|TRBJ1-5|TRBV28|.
CASSLGGGNQPQHF
TGTGCCAGCAGTTTGGGGGGAGGGAATCAGCCCCAGCATTTT
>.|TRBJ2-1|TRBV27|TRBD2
CATTGLAGGSKQFF
TGTGCCACAACCGGACTAGCGGGAGGGAGTAAGCAGTTCTTC
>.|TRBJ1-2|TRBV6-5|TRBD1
CASSYGGTGGSGYTF
TGTGCCAGCAGTTACGGAGGGACAGGGGGTAGTGGCTACACCTTC
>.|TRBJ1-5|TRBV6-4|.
CASRGWGRKDGQPQHF
TGTGCCAGCAGGGGATGGGGGAGGAAAGATGGGCAGCCCCAGCATTTT
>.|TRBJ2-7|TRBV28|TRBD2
CASSPPSGLEREQYF
TGTGCCAGCAGTCCGCCCTCGGGACTAGAAAGGGAGCAGTACTTC
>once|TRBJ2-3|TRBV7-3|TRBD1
CASSVGQVKSDTQYF
TGTGCCAGCAGCGTGGGACAGGTGAAGTCAGATACGCAGTATTTT
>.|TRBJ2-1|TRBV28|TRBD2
CASWTSGAYNEQFF
TGTGCCAGCTGGACTAGCGGAGCCTACAATGAGCAGTTCTTC
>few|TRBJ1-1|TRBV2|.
CASSMRVAEAFF
TGTGCCAGCAGTATGAGAGTTGCTGAAGCTTTCTTT
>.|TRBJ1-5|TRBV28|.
CASSSAELAGQPQHF
TGTGCCAGCAGTTCTGCGGAACTAGCAGGTCAGCCCCAGCATTTT
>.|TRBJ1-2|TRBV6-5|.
CASSYRSTNGYTF
TGTGCCAGCAGTTACCGATCGACAAACGGCTACACCTTC
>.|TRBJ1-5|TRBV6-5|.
CASSYSMSTPQHF
TGTGCCAGCAGTTACTCGATGTCTACTCCACAGCATTTT
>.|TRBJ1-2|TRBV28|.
CATQVSNYGYTF
TGTGCCACACAAGTCTCGAACTATGGCTACACCTTC
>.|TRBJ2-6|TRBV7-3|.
CASSFGSSGANVLTF
TGTGCCAGCAGCTTCGGTAGCTCTGGGGCCAACGTCCTGACTTTC
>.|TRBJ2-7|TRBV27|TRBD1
CASSLQGGSYEQYF
TGTGCCAGCAGTCTACAGGGGGGTTCCTACGAGCAGTACTTC